This TCR beta chain was profiled in a study of CD8 T cells in ankylosing spondylitis. Overall study findings and caveats: Blood of patients with ankylosing spondylitis appeared to be characterized by a TCR beta motif of eight highly homologous variants.

As to this clonotype: Its specificity is unknown.

TCRdb independently ran MiXCR on the 5' RACE reads; one entry per CDR3 protein. This repertoire shows 700,000 to 850,000 distinct CDR3 sequences, 12% found once; its top ten account for 0.51%. Germline assignment: CDR1 MGHRA and CDR2 YSYEKL. The CDR3 has 17 amino acids. Trimming at V came to 2 bases and at J to 8 bases, leaving 13 bases not matched to a gene. This sequence joins TRBV4-1 and TRBJ2-1, with TRBD1 matching over 9 bases. This TCR came from a male donor with ankylosing spondylitis. Specimen: blood, either unsorted or a sorted T cell fraction (not recorded which). For the CDR3, the DNA is TGCGCCAGCAGCCAACCTCTCCGGGACAGGGTAGGCCATGAGCAGTTCTTC. This gives the protein CASSQPLRDRVGHEQFF.